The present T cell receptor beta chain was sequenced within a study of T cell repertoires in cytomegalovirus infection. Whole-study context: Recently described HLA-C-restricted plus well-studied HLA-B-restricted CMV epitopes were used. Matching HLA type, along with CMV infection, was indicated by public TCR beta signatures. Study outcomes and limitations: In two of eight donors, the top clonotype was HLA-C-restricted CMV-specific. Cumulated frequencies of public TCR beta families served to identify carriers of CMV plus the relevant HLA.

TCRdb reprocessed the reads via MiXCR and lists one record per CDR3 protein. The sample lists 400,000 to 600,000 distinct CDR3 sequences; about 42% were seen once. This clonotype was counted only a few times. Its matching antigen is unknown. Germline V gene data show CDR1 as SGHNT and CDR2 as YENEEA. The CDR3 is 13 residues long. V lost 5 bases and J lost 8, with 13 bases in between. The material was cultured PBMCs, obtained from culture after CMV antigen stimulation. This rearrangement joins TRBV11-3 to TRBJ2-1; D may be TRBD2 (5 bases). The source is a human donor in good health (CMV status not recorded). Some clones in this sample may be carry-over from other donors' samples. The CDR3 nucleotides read TGTGCCAGCAGCCCCCCGCTAGCCGATGAGCAGTTCTTC. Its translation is CASSPPLADEQFF.